The 3 T cell receptor beta chains listed next were all sequenced from one sample in a study of T-cell memory formation after mild COVID-19. Each CDR3 protein is one row after TCRdb ran MiXCR on the 5' RACE reads. The sample has some 43,000 distinct CDR3 sequences, about 6.1% seen once. The sample comprised PBMCs or a T cell subset sorted from them (not recorded which). These receptors all come from an adult who had mild COVID-19 (a few samples of this study predate the infection). Cell type and time point are not known.

This clonotype occurred many times. The chain carries TRBV4-2 and TRBJ2-7; no clear D gene. Germline V gene sequence: CDR1 LGHNA, CDR2 YNFKEQ. The CDR3 covers 15 residues. V lost 4 bases to trimming and J lost 0 bases, with 13 bases between them. CDR3 nucleotide sequence: TGTGCCAGCAGCCCCAGCCGGACCGACTCCTACGAGCAGTACTTC. It encodes CASSPSRTDSYEQYF.

CDR3 bases: TGTGCCAGCTCACCAATGACCGTCTCTGGGGCCAACGTCCTGACTTTC. Protein sequence: CASSPMTVSGANVLTF. The chain carries TRBV18 and TRBJ2-6; D is undetermined. This CDR3 spans 16 amino acids. The germline gives CDR1 KGHSH, CDR2 LQKENI. V was cut by 2 bases and J by 0 bases, with 8 bases left in between.

Regarding this clonotype: A single base separates this from a much larger clone, so it may be a read error. V gene TRBV12-3 or TRBV12-4 combines with J gene TRBJ2-7; D not certain. This CDR3 is built from 12 residues. This CDR3 is CASSPLSSEQYF. The CDR3, as DNA: TGTGCCAGCAGTCCTCTCTCCTCCGAGCAGTACTTC.